Below are 5 T cell receptor beta chains sequenced from a single sample in a study of blood T cells in healthy people across ages (dated by TCRdb to between 2014 and 2017). To prepare the library, 5' RACE was applied. The instrument given in TCRdb is Illumina HiSeq 2500. A second 7 to 11 cycle PCR used a sample-barcoded 5' primer and a J-beta primer mix. In TCRdb, the public reads were trimmed at Q25 with fastp and aligned with MiXCR, with productive beta chains retained. Every CDR3 protein is listed once, alongside the most common genes and DNA of its rows. The sample table contains 550,000 to 700,000 distinct CDR3 sequences; only one count was recorded for roughly 28% of them. Roughly 20% of the sample is taken by the ten largest. The sample taken for sequencing was blood. The receptors come from a woman aged 70-85 years in good health.

This clonotype has a handful of counts. This chain uses TRBV7-2 with TRBJ1-1; a possible D gene is TRBD1 (5 bases). The CDR3 is 14 amino acids. Germline V gene data show CDR1 as SGHTA and CDR2 as FQGNSA. V shed 8 bases and J shed 1 base, with 14 bases lying between them. CDR3 sequence reads: CASGIREGNTEAFF. CDR3 bases: TGTGCCAGCGGAATCAGGGAGGGGAACACTGAAGCTTTCTTT.

The chain carries TRBV9 and TRBJ2-3, with a weak D call TRBD2 (5 bases). Germline lookup yields CDR1 SGDLS and CDR2 YYNGEE. This CDR3 spans 14 amino acids. The V and J ends lost 5 bases and 2 bases respectively, with 12 bases between them. The CDR3 protein is CASSAWRVTDTQYF. CDR3 nucleotides: TGTGCCAGCAGTGCGTGGCGGGTCACAGATACGCAGTATTTT.

This clonotype was seen ten or more times. This rearrangement joins TRBV4-3 to TRBJ1-2; D is possibly TRBD1 (5 bases). This CDR3 is 15 amino acids long. V lost 0 bases, J lost 10 bases, and 18 bases lay in between. Looked up from germline, CDR1 is LGHNA and CDR2 is YSLEER. The chain's CDR3 is CASSQDRLRAAAYTF. CDR3 nucleotide sequence: TGCGCCAGCAGCCAAGATCGGCTCAGGGCGGCGGCCTACACCTTC.

This clonotype was counted only a few times. The gene calls are TRBV20-1 and TRBJ1-3; TRBD1 is a possible D gene (5 bases). There are 15 residues in the CDR3. Germline values: CDR1 DFQATT, CDR2 SNEGSKA (reference sequence). The V and J ends lost 0 bases and 5 bases respectively, with 14 bases between them. CDR3 nucleotide sequence: TGCAGTGCTAGAGATCCAAGGCCAGGGCGAAACACCATATATTTT. Translated, it gives CSARDPRPGRNTIYF.

This clonotype was counted a single time. This rearrangement joins TRBV29-1 to TRBJ2-3; 8 nucleotides line up with TRBD1. The germline gives CDR1 SQVTM, CDR2 ANQGSEA. The J segment lost 0 bases and the V segment lost 7 bases, leaving 6 bases of the junction unmatched. CDR3 size: 14 residues. The CDR3 coding sequence is TGCAGCGGGCGGACAGGGCCCAGCACAGATACGCAGTATTTT. Residues: CSGRTGPSTDTQYF.